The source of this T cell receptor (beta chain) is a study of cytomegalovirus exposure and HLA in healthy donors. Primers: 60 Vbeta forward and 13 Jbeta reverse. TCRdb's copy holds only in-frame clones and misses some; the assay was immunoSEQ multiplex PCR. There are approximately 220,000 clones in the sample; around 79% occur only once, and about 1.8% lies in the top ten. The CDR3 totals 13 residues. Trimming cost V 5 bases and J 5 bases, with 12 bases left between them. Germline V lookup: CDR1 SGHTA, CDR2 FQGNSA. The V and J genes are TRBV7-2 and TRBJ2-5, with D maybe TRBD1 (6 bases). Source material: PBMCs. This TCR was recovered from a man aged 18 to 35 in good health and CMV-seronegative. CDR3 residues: CASSPDRLETQYF. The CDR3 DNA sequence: TGTGCCAGCAGCCCCGACAGGTTGGAGACCCAGTACTTC.